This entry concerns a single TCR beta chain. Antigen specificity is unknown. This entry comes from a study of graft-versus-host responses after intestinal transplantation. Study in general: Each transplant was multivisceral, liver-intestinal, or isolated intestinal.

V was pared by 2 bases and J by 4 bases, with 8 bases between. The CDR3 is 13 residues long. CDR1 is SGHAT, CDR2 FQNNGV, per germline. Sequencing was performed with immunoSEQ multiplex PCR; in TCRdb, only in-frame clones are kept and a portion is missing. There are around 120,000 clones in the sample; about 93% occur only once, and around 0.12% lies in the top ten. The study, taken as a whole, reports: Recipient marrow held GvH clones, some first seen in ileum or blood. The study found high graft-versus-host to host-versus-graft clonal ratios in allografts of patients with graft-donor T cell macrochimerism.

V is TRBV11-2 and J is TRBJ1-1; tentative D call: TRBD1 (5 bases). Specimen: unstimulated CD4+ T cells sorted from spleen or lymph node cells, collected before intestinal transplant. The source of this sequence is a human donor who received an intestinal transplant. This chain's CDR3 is CASSLRGRTEAFF. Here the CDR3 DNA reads TGTGCCAGCAGCTTAAGGGGACGCACTGAAGCTTTCTTT.